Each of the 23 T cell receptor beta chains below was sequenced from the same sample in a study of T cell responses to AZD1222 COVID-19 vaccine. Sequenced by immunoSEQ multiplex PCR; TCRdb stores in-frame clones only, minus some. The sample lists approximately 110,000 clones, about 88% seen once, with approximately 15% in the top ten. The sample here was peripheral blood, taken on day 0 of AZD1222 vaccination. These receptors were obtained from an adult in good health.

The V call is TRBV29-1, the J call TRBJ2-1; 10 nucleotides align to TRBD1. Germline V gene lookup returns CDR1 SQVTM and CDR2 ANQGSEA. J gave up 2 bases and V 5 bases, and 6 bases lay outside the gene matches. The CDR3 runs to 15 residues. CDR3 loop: CSVPAGTGAYNEQFF. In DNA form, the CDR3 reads TGCAGCGTTCCAGCCGGGACAGGGGCCTACAATGAGCAGTTCTTC.

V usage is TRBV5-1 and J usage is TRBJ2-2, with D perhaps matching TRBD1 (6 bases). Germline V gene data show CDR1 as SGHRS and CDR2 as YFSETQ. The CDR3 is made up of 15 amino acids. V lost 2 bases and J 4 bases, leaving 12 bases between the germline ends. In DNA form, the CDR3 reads TGCGCCAGCAGCTTCATTGTCAGGGGCACCGGGGAGCTGTTTTTT. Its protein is CASSFIVRGTGELFF.

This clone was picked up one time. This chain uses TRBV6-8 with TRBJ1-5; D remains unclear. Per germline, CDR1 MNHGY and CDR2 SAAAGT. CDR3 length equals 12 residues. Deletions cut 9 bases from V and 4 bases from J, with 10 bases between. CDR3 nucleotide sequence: TGTGCCAGGACCCCTGCTAATCAGCCCCAGCATTTT. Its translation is CARTPANQPQHF.

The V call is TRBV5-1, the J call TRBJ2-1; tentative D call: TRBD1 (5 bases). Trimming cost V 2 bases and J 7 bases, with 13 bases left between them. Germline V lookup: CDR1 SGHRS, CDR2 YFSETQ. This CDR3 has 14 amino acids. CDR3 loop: CASSLGVASNEQFF. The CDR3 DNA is TGCGCCAGCAGCTTAGGGGTCGCCTCGAATGAGCAGTTCTTC.

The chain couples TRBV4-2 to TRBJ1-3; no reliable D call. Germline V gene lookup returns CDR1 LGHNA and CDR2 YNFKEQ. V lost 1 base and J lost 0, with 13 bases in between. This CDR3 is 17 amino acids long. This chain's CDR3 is CASSQARTGNSGNTIYF. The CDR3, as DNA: TGTGCCAGCAGCCAAGCTAGGACGGGAAACTCTGGAAACACCATATATTTT.

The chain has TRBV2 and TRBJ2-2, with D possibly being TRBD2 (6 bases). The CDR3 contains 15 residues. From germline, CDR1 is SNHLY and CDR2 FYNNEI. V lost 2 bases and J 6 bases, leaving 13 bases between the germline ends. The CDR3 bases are TGTGCCAGCAGTGAACCCCCGGACTATCCCGGGGAGCTGTTTTTT. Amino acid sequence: CASSEPPDYPGELFF.

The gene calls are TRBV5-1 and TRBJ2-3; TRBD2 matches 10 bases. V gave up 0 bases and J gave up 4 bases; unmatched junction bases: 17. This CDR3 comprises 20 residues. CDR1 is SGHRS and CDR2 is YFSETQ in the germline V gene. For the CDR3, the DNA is TGCGCCAGCAGCTTGGCCGGAAGGCTAGCGGGGGCCAATGGCGCAGATACGCAGTATTTT. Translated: CASSLAGRLAGANGADTQYF.

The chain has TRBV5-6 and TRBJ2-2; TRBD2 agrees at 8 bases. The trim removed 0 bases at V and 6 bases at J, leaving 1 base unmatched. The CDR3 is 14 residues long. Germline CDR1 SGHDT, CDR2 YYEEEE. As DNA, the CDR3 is TGTGCCAGCAGCTTGGGCGGGAGGCCCGGGGAGCTGTTTTTT. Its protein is CASSLGGRPGELFF.

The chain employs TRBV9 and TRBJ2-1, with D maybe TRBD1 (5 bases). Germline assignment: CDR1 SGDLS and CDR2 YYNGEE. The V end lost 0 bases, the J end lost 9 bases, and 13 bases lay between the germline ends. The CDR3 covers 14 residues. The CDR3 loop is CASSVGRDQGEQFF. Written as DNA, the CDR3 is TGTGCCAGCAGCGTAGGACGAGACCAGGGTGAGCAGTTCTTC. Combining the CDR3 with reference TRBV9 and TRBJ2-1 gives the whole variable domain DSGVTQTPKHLITATGQRVTLRCSPRSGDLSVYWYQQSLDQGLQFLIQYYNGEERAKGNILERFSAQQFPDLHSELNLSSLELGDSALYFCASSVGRDQGEQFFGPGTRLTVL.

CDR3 DNA: TGCGCCAGCAGCTCACAGGGGACTAGCGGGACCTATGAGCAGTTCTTC. It translates to CASSSQGTSGTYEQFF. The chain employs TRBV5-1 and TRBJ2-1, with 13 bases aligning to TRBD2. Losses at the gene ends were 3 bases for V and 8 bases for J; bases not matched to a gene: 8. Germline lookup yields CDR1 SGHRS and CDR2 YFSETQ. The CDR3 has 16 residues.

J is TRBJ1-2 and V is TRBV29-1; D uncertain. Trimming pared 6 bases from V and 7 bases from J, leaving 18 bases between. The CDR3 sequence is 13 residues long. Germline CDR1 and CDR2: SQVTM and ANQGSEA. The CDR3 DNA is TGCAGCGTAGCCGACACGTCCCGAGGTGGCTACACCTTC. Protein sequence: CSVADTSRGGYTF.

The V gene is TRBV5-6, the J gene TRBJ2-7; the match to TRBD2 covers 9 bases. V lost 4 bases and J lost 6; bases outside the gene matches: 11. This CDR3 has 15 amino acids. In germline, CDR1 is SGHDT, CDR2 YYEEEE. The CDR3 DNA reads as TGTGCCAGCAGCCCACAAGCGGGGGGCCCAACCGAGCAGTACTTC. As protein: CASSPQAGGPTEQYF.

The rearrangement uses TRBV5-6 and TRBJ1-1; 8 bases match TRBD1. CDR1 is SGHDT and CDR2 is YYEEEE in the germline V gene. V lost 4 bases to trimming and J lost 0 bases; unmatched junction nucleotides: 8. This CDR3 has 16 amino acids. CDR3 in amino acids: CASSPDRAPLNTEAFF. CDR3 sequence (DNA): TGTGCCAGCAGCCCGGACAGGGCCCCCCTGAACACTGAAGCTTTCTTT.

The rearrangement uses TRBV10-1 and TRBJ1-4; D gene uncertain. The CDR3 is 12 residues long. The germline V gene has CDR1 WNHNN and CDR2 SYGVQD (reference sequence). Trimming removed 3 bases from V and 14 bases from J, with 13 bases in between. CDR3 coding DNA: TGCGCCAGCAGTGAAAGGGCGGATTTGCTGTTTTTT. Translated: CASSERADLLFF.

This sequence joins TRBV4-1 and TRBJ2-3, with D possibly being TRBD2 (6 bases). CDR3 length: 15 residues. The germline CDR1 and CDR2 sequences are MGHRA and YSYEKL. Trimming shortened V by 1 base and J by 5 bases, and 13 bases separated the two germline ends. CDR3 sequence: CASSQVGGPVDTQYF. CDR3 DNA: TGCGCCAGCAGCCAAGTGGGGGGACCCGTAGATACGCAGTATTTT.

CDR3 loop: CAIRSHRAPYNSPLHF. In DNA form, the CDR3 reads TGTGCCATCAGATCTCACAGGGCTCCCTATAATTCACCCCTCCACTTT. The chain combines TRBV10-3 with TRBJ1-6; D may be TRBD1 (6 bases). The germline V and J ends were trimmed by 6 bases and 2 bases, with 14 bases remaining between them. Germline V gives CDR1 ENHRY, CDR2 SYGVKD. The CDR3 is made up of 16 amino acids.

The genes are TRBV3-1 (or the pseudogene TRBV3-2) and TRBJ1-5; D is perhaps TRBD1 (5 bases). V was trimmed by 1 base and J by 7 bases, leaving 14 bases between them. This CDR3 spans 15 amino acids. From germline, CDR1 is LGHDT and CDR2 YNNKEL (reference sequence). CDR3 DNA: TGTGCCAGCAGCCAAGCGATGGGGGGAGGGCAGCCCCAGCATTTT. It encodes CASSQAMGGGQPQHF.

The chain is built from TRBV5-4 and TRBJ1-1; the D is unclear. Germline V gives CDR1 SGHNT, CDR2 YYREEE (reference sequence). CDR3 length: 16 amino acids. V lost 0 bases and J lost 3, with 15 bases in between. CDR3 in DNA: TGTGCCAGCAGCTTGGGAAGTCCGCGGCAGGACACTGAAGCTTTCTTT. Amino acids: CASSLGSPRQDTEAFF.

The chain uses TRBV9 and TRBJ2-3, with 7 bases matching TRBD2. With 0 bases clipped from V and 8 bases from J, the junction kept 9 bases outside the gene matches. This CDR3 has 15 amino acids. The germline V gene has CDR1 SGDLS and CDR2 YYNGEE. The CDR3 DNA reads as TGTGCCAGCAGCGTAGCTCCCGGGACTACGCTTACGCAGTATTTT. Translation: CASSVAPGTTLTQYF.

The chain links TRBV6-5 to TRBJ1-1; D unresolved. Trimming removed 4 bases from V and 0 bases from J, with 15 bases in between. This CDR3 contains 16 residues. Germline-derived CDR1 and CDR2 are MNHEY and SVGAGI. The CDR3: CASSLNTGFVNTEAFF. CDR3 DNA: TGTGCCAGCAGTTTGAACACGGGGTTTGTGAACACTGAAGCTTTCTTT.

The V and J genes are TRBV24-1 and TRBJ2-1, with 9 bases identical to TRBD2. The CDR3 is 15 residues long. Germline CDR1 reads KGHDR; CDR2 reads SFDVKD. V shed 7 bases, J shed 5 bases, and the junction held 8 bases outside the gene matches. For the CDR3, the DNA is TGTGCCACCAGAGGGGCGGGAGGGAATCACAATGAGCAGTTCTTC. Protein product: CATRGAGGNHNEQFF.

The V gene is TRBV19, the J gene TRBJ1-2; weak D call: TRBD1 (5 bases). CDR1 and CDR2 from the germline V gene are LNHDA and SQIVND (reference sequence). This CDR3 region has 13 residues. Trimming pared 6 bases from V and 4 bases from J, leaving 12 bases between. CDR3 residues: CASRLSGTYGYTF. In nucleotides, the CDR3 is TGTGCCAGTAGGTTGTCGGGGACCTATGGCTACACCTTC.

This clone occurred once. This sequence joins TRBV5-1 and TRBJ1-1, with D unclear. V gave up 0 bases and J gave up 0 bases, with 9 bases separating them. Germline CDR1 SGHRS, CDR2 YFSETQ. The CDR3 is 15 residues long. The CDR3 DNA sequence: TGCGCCAGCAGCTTGGTGCCGTTCATGAACACTGAAGCTTTCTTT. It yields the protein CASSLVPFMNTEAFF.